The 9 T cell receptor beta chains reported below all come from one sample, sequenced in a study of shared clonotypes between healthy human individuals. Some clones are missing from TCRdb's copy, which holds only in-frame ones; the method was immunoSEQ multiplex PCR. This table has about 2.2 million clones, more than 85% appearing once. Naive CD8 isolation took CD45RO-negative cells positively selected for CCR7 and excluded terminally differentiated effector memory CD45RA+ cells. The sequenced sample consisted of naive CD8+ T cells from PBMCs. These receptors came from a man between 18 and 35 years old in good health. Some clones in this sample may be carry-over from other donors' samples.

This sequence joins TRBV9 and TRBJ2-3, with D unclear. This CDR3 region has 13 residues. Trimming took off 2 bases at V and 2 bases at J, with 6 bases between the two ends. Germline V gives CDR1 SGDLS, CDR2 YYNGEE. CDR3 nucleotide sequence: TGTGCCAGCAGCGTCGCACACACAGATACGCAGTATTTT. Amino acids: CASSVAHTDTQYF. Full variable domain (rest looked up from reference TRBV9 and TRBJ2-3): DSGVTQTPKHLITATGQRVTLRCSPRSGDLSVYWYQQSLDQGLQFLIQYYNGEERAKGNILERFSAQQFPDLHSELNLSSLELGDSALYFCASSVAHTDTQYFGPGTRLTVL.

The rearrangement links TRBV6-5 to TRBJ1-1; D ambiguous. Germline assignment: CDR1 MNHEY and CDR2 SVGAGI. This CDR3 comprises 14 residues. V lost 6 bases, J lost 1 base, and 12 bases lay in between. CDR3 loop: CASRQQTKNTEAFF. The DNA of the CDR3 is TGTGCCAGCAGACAACAGACCAAGAACACTGAAGCTTTCTTT.

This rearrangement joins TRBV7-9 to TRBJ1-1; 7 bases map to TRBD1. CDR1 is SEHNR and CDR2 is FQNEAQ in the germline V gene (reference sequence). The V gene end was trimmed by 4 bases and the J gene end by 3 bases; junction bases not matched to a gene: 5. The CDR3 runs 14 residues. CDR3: CASSSGGGYTEAFF. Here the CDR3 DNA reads TGTGCCAGCAGCTCAGGGGGGGGCTACACTGAAGCTTTCTTT.

CDR3 sequence: CARPTGARAQYF. CDR3 in DNA: TGCGCCAGACCAACTGGTGCCCGGGCGCAGTATTTT. This chain joins TRBV10-1 and TRBJ2-3; D gene unclear. The CDR3 extends over 12 amino acids. V was pared by 9 bases and J by 10 bases, with 17 bases between. CDR1 is WNHNN and CDR2 is SYGVQD in the germline V gene (reference sequence).

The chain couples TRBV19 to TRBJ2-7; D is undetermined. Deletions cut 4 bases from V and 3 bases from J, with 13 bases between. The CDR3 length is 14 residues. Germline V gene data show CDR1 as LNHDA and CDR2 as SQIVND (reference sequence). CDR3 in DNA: TGTGCCAGTAGTACTGACTTGGAGAGCTACGAGCAGTACTTC. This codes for CASSTDLESYEQYF.

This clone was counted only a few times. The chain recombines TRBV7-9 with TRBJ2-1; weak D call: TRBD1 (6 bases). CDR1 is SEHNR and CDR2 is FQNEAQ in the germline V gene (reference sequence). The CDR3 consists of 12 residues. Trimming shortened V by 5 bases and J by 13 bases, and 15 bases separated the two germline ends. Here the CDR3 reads CASSPGQSGQFF. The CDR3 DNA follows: TGTGCCAGCAGCCCTGGACAGTCTGGACAGTTCTTC.

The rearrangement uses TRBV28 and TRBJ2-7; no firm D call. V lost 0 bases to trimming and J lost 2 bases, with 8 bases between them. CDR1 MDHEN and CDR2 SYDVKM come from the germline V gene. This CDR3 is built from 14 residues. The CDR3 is CASSLWGIPYEQYF. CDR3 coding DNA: TGTGCCAGCAGTTTATGGGGCATCCCCTACGAGCAGTACTTC.

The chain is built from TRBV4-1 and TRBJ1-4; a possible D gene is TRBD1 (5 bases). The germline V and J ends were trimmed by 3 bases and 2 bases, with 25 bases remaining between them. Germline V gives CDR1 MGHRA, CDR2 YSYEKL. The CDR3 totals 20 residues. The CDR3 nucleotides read TGCGCCAGCAGCCATCTCTCACCGACACTAAGAAAGGGGACTAATGAAAAACTGTTTTTT. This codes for CASSHLSPTLRKGTNEKLFF.

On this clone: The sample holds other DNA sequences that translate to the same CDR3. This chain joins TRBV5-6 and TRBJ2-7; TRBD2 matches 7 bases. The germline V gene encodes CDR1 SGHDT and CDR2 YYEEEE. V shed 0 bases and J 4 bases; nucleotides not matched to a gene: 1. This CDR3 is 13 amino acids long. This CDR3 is CASSLDSGYEQYF. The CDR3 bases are TGTGCCAGCAGCTTGGATAGCGGGTACGAGCAGTACTTC.